The text below deals with one T cell receptor beta chain. What it binds is not known. This record belongs to a study of cytomegalovirus exposure and HLA in healthy donors. V lost 2 bases to trimming and J lost 7 bases; unmatched junction nucleotides: 10. This CDR3 has 16 residues. Germline V CDR1 and CDR2: KGHSH, LQKENI. The PCR used 60 Vbeta and 13 Jbeta primers. This table comes from immunoSEQ multiplex PCR, and its TCRdb copy is limited to in-frame clones, with some not included. The data contain 150,000 to 200,000 clones, 77% of them seen just once; the ten biggest clones take up approximately 2.9%. Notes on the study in general: Rarity held for most TCR sequences, but there were some public TCRs that occurred in many donors.

This sequence originates from a woman aged 40 to 49 in good health and CMV-seropositive. The chain uses TRBV18 and TRBJ2-2; 7 nucleotides align to TRBD2. The sample consisted of PBMCs. The CDR3 protein is CASSPDRLAGGGELFF. DNA of the CDR3: TGTGCCAGCTCACCAGATCGACTAGCTGGAGGCGGGGAGCTGTTTTTT.